A single sample is the source of the 6 T cell receptor beta chains below, sequenced in a study of cytomegalovirus exposure and HLA in healthy donors. PCR was performed using 60 Vbeta and 13 Jbeta primers. TCRdb's copy holds only in-frame clones and misses some; the assay was immunoSEQ multiplex PCR. The sample lists 130,000 to 150,000 clones, 75% to 80% seen once, with about 3% in the top ten. The sequenced sample consisted of PBMCs. The receptors were sampled from a man aged 40-50 years in good health and CMV-seropositive.

This clone showed up just a few times. The chain recombines TRBV4-2 with TRBJ2-5; TRBD2 is a possible D gene (6 bases). The CDR3 has 14 residues. Germline CDR1 is LGHNA and CDR2 is YNFKEQ. Trimming removed 2 bases at V and 1 base at J, with 8 bases between. The CDR3 region has the DNA TGTGCCAGCAGCCAAAGGAGGGCCCAAGAGACCCAGTACTTC. Protein sequence: CASSQRRAQETQYF.

In its sample, this clone was seen once. The V and J genes are TRBV18 and TRBJ2-5, with TRBD2 as a possible D gene (7 bases). The V end lost 2 bases, the J end lost 4 bases, and 20 bases lay between the germline ends. Germline assignment: CDR1 KGHSH and CDR2 LQKENI. The CDR3 sequence is 17 residues long. The CDR3 reads CASSPSPSGTRSETQYF. DNA of the CDR3: TGTGCCAGCTCACCAAGCCCGAGCGGGACACGGTCAGAGACCCAGTACTTC.

Comment on this clone: Germline is not matched at one junction end, which may reflect a read error. The V and J genes are TRBV7-9 and TRBJ2-7; the D gene is possibly TRBD2 (6 bases). In germline, CDR1 is SEHNR, CDR2 FQNEAQ (reference sequence). CDR3 length: 15 amino acids. In DNA, the CDR3 is TGTTCCAGCAGCTTAGGTAGCGGATCCTCCTACGAGCAGTACTTC. As protein: CSSSLGSGSSYEQYF.

V and J are TRBV19 and TRBJ2-5; 7 positions match TRBD1. This CDR3 region has 15 residues. In germline, CDR1 is LNHDA, CDR2 SQIVND (reference sequence). Trimming removed 3 bases from V and 4 bases from J; junction bases left unmatched: 8. The DNA for the CDR3 is TGTGCCAGTAGTATTGGGGGCACAGGGGTAGAGACCCAGTACTTC. This translates into CASSIGGTGVETQYF.

CDR3 bases: TGTGCCAGCAGCACGACTGGGTACTTAGAGCAGTACTTC. It specifies CASSTTGYLEQYF. The chain carries TRBV7-2 and TRBJ2-7; no firm D call. Per the germline V gene, CDR1 is SGHTA and CDR2 is FQGNSA. V lost 5 bases, J lost 7 bases, and 15 bases lay in between. This CDR3 comprises 13 residues. Full variable domain (rest looked up from reference TRBV7-2 and TRBJ2-7): GAGVSQSPSNKVTEKGKDVELRCDPISGHTALYWYRQSLGQGLEFLIYFQGNSAPDKSGLPSDRFSAERTGGSVSTLTIQRTQQEDSAVYLCASSTTGYLEQYFGPGTRLTVT.

This clone was observed a single time. Additional DNA sequences in this sample encode the identical CDR3. This sequence joins TRBV28 and TRBJ1-2; TRBD1 aligns across 8 bases. CDR3 length: 17 amino acids. The V gene's germline CDR1 is MDHEN and CDR2 SYDVKM. V shed 6 bases, J shed 4 bases, and the junction held 16 bases outside the gene matches. The CDR3, as DNA: TGTGCCAGCAGGCTCTCCCGCGGGAGCAGGGGGCTCTATGGCTACACCTTC. As protein: CASRLSRGSRGLYGYTF.